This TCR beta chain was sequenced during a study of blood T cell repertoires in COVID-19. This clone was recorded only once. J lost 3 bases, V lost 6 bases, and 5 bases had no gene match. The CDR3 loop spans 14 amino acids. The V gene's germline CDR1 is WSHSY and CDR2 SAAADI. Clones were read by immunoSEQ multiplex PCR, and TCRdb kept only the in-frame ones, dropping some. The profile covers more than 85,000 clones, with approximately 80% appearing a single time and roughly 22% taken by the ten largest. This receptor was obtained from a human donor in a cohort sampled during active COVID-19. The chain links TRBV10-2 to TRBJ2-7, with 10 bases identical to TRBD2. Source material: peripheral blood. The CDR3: CASRLGLAVYEQYF. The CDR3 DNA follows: TGCGCCAGCAGACTAGGACTAGCGGTCTACGAGCAGTACTTC.